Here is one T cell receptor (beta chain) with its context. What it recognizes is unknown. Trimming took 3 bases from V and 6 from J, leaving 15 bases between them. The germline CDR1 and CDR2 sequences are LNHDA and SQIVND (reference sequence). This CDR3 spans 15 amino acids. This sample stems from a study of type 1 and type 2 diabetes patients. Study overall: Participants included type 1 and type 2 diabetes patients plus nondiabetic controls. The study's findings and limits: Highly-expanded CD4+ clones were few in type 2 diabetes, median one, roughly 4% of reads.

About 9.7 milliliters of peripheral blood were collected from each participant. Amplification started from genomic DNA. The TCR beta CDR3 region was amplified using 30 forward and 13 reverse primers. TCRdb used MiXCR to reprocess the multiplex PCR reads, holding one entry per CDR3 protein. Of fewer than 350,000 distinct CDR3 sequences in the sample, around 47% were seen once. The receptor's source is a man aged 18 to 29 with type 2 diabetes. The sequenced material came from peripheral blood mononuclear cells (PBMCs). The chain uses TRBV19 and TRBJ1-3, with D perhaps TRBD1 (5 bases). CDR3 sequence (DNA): TGTGCCAGTAGTATGGATACGGGACTCCAAAACACCATATATTTT. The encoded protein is CASSMDTGLQNTIYF.